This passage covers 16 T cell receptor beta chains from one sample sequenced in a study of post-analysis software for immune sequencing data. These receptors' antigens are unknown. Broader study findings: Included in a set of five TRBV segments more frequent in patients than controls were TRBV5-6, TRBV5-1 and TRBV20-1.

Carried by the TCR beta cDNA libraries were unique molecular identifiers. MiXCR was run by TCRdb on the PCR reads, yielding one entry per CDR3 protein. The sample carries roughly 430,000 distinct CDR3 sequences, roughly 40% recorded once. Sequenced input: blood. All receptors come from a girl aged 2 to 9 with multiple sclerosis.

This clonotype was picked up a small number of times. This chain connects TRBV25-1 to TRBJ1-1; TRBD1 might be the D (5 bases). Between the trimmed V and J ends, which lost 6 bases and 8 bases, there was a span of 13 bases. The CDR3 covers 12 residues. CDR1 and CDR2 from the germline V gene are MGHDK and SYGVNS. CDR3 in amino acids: CASRLGGREAFF. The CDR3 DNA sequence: TGTGCCAGCAGATTGGGGGGGAGAGAAGCTTTCTTT.

CDR3 residues: CSASTTSGTTYNEQYF. The CDR3 DNA reads as TGCAGTGCTAGTACGACTAGCGGGACGACCTACAATGAGCAGTACTTC. This chain uses TRBV20-1 with TRBJ2-7; 11 bases are shared with TRBD2. This CDR3 contains 16 residues. CDR1 and CDR2 (germline): DFQATT, SNEGSKA (reference sequence). Trimming at V came to 3 bases and at J to 7 bases, leaving 14 bases not matched to a gene.

CDR3 DNA: TGTGCCAGCAGTTTACACGGGAAGGTGACAGCTAGCAATCAGCCCCAGCATTTT. Encoded protein: CASSLHGKVTASNQPQHF. The chain has TRBV28 and TRBJ1-5; maybe TRBD1 (5 bases). Germline V gene data show CDR1 as MDHEN and CDR2 as SYDVKM. V dropped 2 bases and J dropped 0 bases, with 17 bases sitting between them. There are 18 residues in the CDR3. Together with reference TRBV28 and TRBJ1-5, the CDR3 gives the full variable domain: DVKVTQSSRYLVKRTGEKVFLECVQDMDHENMFWYRQDPGLGLRLIYFSYDVKMKEKGDIPEGYSVSREKKERFSLILESASTNQTSMYLCASSLHGKVTASNQPQHFGDGTRLSIL.

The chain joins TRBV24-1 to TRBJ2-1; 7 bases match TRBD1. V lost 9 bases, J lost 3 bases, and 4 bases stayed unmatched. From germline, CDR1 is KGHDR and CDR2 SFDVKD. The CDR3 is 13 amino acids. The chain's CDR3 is CATRQGGYNEQFF. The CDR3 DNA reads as TGTGCCACCCGACAGGGCGGCTACAATGAGCAGTTCTTC.

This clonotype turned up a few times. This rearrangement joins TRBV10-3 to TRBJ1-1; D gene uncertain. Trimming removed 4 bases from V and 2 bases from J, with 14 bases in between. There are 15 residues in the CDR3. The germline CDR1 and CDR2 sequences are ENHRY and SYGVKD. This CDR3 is CAISASMRSNTEAFF. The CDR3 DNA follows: TGTGCCATCAGTGCCTCTATGAGGAGCAACACTGAAGCTTTCTTT.

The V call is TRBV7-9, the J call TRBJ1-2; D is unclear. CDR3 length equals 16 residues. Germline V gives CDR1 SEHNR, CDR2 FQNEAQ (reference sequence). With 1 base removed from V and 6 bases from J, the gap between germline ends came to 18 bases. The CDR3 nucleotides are TGTGCCAGCAGCTTAGGTCTAGGAACGTCCCTACATGGCTACACCTTC. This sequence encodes CASSLGLGTSLHGYTF.

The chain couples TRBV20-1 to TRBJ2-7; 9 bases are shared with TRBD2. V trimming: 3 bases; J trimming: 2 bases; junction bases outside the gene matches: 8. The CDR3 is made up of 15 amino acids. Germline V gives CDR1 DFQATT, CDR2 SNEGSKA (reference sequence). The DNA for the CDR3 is TGCAGTGCTAGCGGAGTTAGCGGGAGCACCTACGAGCAGTACTTC. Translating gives CSASGVSGSTYEQYF.

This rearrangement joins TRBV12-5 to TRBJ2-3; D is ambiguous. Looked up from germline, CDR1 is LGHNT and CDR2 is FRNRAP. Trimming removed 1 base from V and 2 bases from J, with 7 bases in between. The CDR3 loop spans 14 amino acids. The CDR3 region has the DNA TGTGCTAGTGGTTTGGGGGAACCCACAGATACGCAGTATTTT. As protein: CASGLGEPTDTQYF.

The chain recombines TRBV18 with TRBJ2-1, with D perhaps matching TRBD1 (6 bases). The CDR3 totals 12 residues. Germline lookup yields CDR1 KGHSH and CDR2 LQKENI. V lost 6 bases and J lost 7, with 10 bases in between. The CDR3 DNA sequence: TGTGCCAGCTCTCAACAGGGAAATGAGCAGTTCTTC. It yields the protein CASSQQGNEQFF.

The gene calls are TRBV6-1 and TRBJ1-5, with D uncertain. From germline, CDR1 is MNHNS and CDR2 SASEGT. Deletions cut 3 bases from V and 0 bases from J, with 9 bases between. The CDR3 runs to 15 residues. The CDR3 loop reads CASSDRIHSNQPQHF. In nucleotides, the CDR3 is TGTGCCAGCAGTGATCGGATCCATAGCAATCAGCCCCAGCATTTT.

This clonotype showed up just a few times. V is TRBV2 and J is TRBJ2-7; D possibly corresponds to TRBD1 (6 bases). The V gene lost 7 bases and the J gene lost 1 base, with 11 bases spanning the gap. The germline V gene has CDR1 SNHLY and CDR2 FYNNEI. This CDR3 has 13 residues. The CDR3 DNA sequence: TGTGCCAGCATCACGACAGGTTCCTACGAGCAGTACTTC. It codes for CASITTGSYEQYF.

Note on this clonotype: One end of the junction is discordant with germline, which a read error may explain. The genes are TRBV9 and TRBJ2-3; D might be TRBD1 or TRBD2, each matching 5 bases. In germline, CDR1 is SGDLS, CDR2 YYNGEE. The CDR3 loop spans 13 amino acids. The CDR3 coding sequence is TGTGCCAACAGCGTAGGGACCCGAGATACGCAGTATTTT. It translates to CANSVGTRDTQYF.

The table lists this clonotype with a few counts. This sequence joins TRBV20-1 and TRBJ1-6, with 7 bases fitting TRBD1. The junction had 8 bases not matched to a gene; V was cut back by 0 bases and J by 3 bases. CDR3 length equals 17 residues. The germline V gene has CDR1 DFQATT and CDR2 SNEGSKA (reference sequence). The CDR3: CSARDQQGNYYNSPLHF. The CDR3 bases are TGCAGTGCTAGAGATCAACAGGGGAATTACTATAATTCACCCCTCCACTTT.

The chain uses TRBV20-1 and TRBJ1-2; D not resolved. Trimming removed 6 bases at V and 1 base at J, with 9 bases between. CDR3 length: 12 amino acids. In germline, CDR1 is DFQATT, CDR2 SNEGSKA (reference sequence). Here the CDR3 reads CSATAVNYGYTF. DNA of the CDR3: TGCAGTGCCACCGCGGTTAACTATGGCTACACCTTC.

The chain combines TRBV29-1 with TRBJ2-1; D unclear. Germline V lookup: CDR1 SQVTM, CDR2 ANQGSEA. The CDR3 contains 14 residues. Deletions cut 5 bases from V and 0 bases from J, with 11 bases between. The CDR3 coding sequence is TGCAGCGTTCGAACTAACGGCTCCTACAATGAGCAGTTCTTC. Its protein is CSVRTNGSYNEQFF.

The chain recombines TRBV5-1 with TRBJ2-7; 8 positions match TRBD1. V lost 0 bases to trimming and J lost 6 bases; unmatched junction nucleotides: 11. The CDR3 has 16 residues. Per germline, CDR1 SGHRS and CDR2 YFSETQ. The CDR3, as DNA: TGCGCCAGCAGCTTGGAAAGCCGCAGGGGGCGAGGCGAGCAGTACTTC. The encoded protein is CASSLESRRGRGEQYF.